This TCR beta chain was captured in a study of T-cell reconstitution after alpha-beta-depleted transplantation in children. The TCRbeta library incorporated unique molecular identifiers. One entry per CDR3 protein results from TCRdb running MiXCR on the PCR reads. This repertoire shows about 540,000 distinct CDR3 sequences, around 17% found once; its top ten account for around 3.3%. This clonotype was detected ten times or more. The sequence came from a human donor who donated a stem cell graft to a child with acute lymphoblastic leukemia. The starting material was PBMCs from the stem cell graft donor, obtained from the stem cell graft.

This chain's CDR3 is CASSVEYGTGQETQYF. Here the CDR3 DNA reads TGTGCCAGCAGCGTAGAGTATGGGACAGGGCAAGAGACCCAGTACTTC. V usage is TRBV9 and J usage is TRBJ2-5, with 9 bases identical to TRBD1. The V gene's germline CDR1 is SGDLS and CDR2 YYNGEE. V shed 0 bases and J 2 bases; nucleotides not matched to a gene: 5. The CDR3 consists of 16 residues.